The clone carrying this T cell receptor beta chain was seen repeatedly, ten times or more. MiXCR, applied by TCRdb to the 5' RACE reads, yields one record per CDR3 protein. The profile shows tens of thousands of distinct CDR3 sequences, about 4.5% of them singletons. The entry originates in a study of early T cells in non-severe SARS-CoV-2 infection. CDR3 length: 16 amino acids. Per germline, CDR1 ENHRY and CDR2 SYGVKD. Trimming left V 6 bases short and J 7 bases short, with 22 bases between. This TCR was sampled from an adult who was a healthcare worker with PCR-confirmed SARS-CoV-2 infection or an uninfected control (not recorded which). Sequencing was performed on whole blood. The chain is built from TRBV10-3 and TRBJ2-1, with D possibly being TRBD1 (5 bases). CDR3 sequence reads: CAIRASVVRPGNEQFF. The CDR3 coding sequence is TGTGCCATCAGGGCTAGTGTGGTCAGGCCAGGGAATGAGCAGTTCTTC.